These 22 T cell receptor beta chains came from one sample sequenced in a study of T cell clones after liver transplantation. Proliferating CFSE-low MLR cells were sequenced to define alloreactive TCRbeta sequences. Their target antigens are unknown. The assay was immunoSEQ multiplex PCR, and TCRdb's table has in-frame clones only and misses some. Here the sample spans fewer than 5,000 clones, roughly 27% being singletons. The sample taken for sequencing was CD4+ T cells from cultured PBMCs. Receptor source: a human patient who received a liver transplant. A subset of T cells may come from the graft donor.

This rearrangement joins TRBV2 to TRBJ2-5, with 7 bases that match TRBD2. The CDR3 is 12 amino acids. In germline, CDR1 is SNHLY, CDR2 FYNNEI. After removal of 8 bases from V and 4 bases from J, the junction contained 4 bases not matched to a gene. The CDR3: CASARGRETQYF. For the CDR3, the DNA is TGTGCCAGCGCTCGCGGGAGAGAGACCCAGTACTTC.

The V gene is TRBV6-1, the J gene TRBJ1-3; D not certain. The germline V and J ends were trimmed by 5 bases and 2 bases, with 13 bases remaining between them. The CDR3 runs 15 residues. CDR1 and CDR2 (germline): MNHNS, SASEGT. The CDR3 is CASSRDGRTGNTIYF. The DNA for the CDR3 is TGTGCCAGCAGTCGGGATGGCAGAACTGGAAACACCATATATTTT.

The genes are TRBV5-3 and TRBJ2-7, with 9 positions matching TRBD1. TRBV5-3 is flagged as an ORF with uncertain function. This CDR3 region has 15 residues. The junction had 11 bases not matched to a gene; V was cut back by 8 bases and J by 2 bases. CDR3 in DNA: TGTGCCAGCAGCACCGCCCGGGACAGGGCCTACGAGCAGTACTTC. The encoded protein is CASSTARDRAYEQYF.

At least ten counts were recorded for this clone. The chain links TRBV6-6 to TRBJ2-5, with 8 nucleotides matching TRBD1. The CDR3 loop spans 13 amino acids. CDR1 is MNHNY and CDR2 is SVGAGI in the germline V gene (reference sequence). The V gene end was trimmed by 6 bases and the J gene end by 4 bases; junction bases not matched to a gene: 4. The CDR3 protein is CASRTGTGETQYF. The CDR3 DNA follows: TGTGCCAGCAGAACCGGGACAGGAGAGACCCAGTACTTC.

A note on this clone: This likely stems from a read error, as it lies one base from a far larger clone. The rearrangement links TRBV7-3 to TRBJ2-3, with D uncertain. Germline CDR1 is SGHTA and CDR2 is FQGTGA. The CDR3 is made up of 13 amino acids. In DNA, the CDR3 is TGTGCCAGCAGCTTAATCCACACATATACGCAGTATTTT. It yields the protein CASSLIHTYTQYF.

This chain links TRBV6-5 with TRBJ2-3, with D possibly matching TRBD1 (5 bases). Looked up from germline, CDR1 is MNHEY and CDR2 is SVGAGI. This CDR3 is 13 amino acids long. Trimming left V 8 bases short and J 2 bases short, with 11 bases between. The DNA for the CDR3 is TGTGCCAGCCAGGGCTTAGACACAGATACGCAGTATTTT. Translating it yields CASQGLDTDTQYF.

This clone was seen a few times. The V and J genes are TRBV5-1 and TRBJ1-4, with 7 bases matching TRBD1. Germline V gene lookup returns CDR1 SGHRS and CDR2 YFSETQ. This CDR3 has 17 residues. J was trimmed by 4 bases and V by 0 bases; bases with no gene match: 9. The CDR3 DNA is TGCGCCAGCAGCTTGGCCTTGGCGACAGGGCATAATGAAAAACTGTTTTTT. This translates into CASSLALATGHNEKLFF.

CDR3 in DNA: TGTGCCAGCAGCGTAGCACCCTCGGATACGCAGTATTTT. It codes for CASSVAPSDTQYF. V usage is TRBV9 and J usage is TRBJ2-3; the D is unclear. The CDR3 is 13 amino acids. From germline, CDR1 is SGDLS and CDR2 YYNGEE. The V and J ends lost 0 bases and 6 bases respectively, with 8 bases between them.

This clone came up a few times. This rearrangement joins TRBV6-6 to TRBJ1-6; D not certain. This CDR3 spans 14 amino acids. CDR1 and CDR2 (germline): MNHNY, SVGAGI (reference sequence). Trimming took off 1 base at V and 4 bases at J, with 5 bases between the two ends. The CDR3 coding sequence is TGTGCCAGCAGTTACTATGATTATAATTCACCCCTCCACTTT. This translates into CASSYYDYNSPLHF.

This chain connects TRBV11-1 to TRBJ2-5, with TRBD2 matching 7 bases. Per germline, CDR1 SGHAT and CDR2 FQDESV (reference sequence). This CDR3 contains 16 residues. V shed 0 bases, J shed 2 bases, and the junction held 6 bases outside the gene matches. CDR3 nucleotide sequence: TGTGCCAGCAGCTTAGCGCCGCTAGCGGCACAAGAGACCCAGTACTTC. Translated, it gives CASSLAPLAAQETQYF.

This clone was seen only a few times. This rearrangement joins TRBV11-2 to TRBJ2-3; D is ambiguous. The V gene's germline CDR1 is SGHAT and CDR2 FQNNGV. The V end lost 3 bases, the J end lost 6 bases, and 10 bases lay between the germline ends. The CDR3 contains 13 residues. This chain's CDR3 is CASSLDPWDTQYF. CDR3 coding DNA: TGTGCCAGCAGCTTGGACCCATGGGATACGCAGTATTTT. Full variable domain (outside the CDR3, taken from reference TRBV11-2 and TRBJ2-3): EAGVAQSPRYKIIEKRQSVAFWCNPISGHATLYWYQQILGQGPKLLIQFQNNGVVDDSQLPKDRFSAERLKGVDSTLKIQPAKLEDSAVYLCASSLDPWDTQYFGPGTRLTVL.

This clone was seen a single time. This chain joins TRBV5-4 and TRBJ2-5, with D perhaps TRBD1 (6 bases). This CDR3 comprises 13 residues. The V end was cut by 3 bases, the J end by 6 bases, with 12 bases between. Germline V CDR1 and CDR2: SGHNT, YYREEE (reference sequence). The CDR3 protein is CASSSVGGKTQYF. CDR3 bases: TGTGCCAGCAGCTCGGTAGGGGGAAAGACCCAGTACTTC.

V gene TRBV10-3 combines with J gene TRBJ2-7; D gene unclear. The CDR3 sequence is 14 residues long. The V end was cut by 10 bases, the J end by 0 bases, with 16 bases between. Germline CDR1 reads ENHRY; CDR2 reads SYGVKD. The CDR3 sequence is CATALESSSYEQYF. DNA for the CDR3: TGTGCCACCGCTCTCGAATCGAGCTCCTACGAGCAGTACTTC.

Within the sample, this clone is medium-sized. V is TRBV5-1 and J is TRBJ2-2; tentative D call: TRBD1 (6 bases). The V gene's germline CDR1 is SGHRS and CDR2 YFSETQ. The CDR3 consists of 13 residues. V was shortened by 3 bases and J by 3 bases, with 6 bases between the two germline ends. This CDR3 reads CASSYRDTGELFF. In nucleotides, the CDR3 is TGCGCCAGCAGCTACAGGGACACCGGGGAGCTGTTTTTT.

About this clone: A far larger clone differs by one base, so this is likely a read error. CDR3 in DNA: TGTGCCAGCAGCGTAGGATCTGGGGGCAAAGGTGCCGAGCAGTACTTC. It codes for CASSVGSGGKGAEQYF. The chain employs TRBV9 and TRBJ2-7; TRBD1 might be the D (6 bases). Germline CDR1 is SGDLS and CDR2 is YYNGEE. With 0 bases removed from V and 6 bases from J, the gap between germline ends came to 19 bases. The length of the CDR3 is 16 residues.

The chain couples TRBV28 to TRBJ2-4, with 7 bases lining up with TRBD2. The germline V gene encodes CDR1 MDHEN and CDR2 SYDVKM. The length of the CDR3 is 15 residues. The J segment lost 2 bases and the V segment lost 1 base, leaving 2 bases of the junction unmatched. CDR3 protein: CASSLYGGSKNIQYF. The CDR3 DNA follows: TGTGCCAGCAGTTTATACGGGGGGTCCAAAAACATTCAGTACTTC.

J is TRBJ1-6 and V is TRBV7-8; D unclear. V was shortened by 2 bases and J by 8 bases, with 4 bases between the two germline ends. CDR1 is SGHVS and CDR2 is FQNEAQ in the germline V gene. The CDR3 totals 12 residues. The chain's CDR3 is CASSLRDSPLHF. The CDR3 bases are TGTGCCAGCAGCTTACGGGATTCACCCCTCCACTTT.

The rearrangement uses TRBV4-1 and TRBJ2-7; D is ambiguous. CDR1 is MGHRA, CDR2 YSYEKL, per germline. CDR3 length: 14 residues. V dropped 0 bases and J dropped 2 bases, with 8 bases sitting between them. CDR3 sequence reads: CASSQDRRAYEQYF. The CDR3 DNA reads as TGCGCCAGCAGCCAAGATAGAAGGGCCTACGAGCAGTACTTC.

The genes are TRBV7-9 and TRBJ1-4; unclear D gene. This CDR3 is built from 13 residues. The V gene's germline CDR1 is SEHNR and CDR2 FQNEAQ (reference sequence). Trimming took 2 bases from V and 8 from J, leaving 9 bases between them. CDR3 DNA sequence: TGTGCCAGCAGCTTAAGTCCATGGGAAAAACTGTTTTTT. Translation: CASSLSPWEKLFF.

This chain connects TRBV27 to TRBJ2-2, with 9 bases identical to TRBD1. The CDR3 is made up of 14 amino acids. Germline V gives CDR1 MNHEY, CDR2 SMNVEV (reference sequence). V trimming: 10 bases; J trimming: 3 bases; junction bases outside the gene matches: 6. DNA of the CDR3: TGTGCCACTAGGACAGGGGTTTACACCGGGGAGCTGTTTTTT. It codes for CATRTGVYTGELFF.

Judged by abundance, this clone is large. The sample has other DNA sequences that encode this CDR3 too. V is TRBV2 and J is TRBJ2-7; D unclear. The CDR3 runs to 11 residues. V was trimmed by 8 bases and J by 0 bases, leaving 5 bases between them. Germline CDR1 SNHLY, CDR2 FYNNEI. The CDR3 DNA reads TGTGCCAGCTCATACTCCTACGAGCAGTACTTC. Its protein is CASSYSYEQYF. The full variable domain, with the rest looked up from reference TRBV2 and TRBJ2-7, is EPEVTQTPSHQVTQMGQEVILRCVPISNHLYFYWYRQILGQKVEFLVSFYNNEISEKSEIFDDQFSVERPDGSNFTLKIRSTKLEDSAMYFCASSYSYEQYFGPGTRLTVT.

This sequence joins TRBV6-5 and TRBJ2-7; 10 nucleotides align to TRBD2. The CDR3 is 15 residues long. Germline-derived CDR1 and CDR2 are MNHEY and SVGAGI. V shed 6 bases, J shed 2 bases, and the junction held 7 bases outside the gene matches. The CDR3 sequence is CASRSSGGVPYEQYF. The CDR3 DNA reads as TGTGCCAGCAGGAGCAGCGGGGGGGTACCCTACGAGCAGTACTTC.